These 10 T cell receptor beta chains share one sample of origin, sequenced in a study of blood T cell repertoires in COVID-19. Produced via immunoSEQ multiplex PCR; TCRdb's table is partial and in-frame only. The table records about 88,000 clones, approximately 89% of them present only once. Sequencing used peripheral blood. These TCRs come from an elderly man with acute or convalescent COVID-19.

The CDR3 protein is CASSQEVPWGGGSAKNIQYF. The CDR3 nucleotides read TGTGCCAGCAGCCAAGAGGTGCCGTGGGGAGGGGGATCAGCCAAAAACATTCAGTACTTC. V and J are TRBV4-2 and TRBJ2-4; a possible D gene is TRBD2 (7 bases). Trimming removed 0 bases at V and 0 bases at J, with 21 bases between. The CDR3 covers 20 residues. Germline assignment: CDR1 LGHNA and CDR2 YNFKEQ.

The CDR3 DNA reads as TGTGCCAGCAGCCCCACCCGAGAGTATGGCTACACCTTC. This gives the protein CASSPTREYGYTF. The chain links TRBV7-9 to TRBJ1-2; D gene uncertain. The length of the CDR3 is 13 residues. Between the trimmed V and J ends, which lost 5 bases and 5 bases, there was a span of 12 bases. Per the germline V gene, CDR1 is SEHNR and CDR2 is FQNEAQ (reference sequence).

This clone is a singleton in its sample. The chain couples TRBV6-6 to TRBJ2-7; TRBD1 matches 9 bases. V lost 5 bases, J lost 4 bases, and 9 bases stayed unmatched. The length of the CDR3 is 15 residues. Germline V gene lookup returns CDR1 MNHNY and CDR2 SVGAGI (reference sequence). The CDR3 nucleotides are TGTGCCAGCAGTATACCCCGGGACAGGGAGTACGAGCAGTACTTC. This codes for CASSIPRDREYEQYF.

CDR3 sequence (DNA): TGTGCCAGCAGCCGAGGGACAACTGCTGGAAACATTCAGTACTTC. It yields the protein CASSRGTTAGNIQYF. The chain carries TRBV14 and TRBJ2-4; possibly TRBD1 for D (6 bases). The CDR3 has 15 amino acids. V lost 4 bases and J lost 6, with 16 bases in between. Germline loops: CDR1 SGHDN, CDR2 FVKESK.

The chain combines TRBV11-2 with TRBJ1-4, with TRBD1 identical over 7 bases. Trimming removed 5 bases from V and 7 bases from J; junction bases left unmatched: 4. This CDR3 is built from 13 residues. Germline V gene data show CDR1 as SGHAT and CDR2 as FQNNGV. The CDR3: CASSQDRFEKLFF. The CDR3 region has the DNA TGTGCCAGCAGCCAGGACAGGTTTGAAAAACTGTTTTTT.

The chain combines TRBV11-2 with TRBJ1-5, with TRBD1 as a possible D gene (5 bases). The CDR3 contains 14 residues. The V end lost 1 base, the J end lost 6 bases, and 10 bases lay between the germline ends. The germline gives CDR1 SGHAT, CDR2 FQNNGV. In DNA, the CDR3 is TGTGCCAGCAGCTTAGCAGGGAAGGGTCAGCCCCAGCATTTT. Residues: CASSLAGKGQPQHF.

The V call is TRBV24-1, the J call TRBJ1-3, with D uncertain. Germline CDR1 KGHDR, CDR2 SFDVKD. The CDR3 sequence is 13 residues long. V lost 9 bases, J lost 2 bases, and 10 bases lay in between. CDR3 loop: CATRSAPGNTIYF. CDR3 nucleotide sequence: TGTGCCACCCGGAGTGCTCCTGGAAACACCATATATTTT.

Only one count was recorded for this clone. This chain links TRBV5-1 with TRBJ2-5; 12 bases are shared with TRBD2. Germline V gives CDR1 SGHRS, CDR2 YFSETQ. The length of the CDR3 is 16 residues. V trimming: 0 bases; J trimming: 0 bases; junction bases outside the gene matches: 0. CDR3 loop: CASSLGTSGNQETQYF. Here the CDR3 DNA reads TGCGCCAGCAGCTTGGGGACTAGCGGGAACCAAGAGACCCAGTACTTC. The variable domain in full, with the rest retrieved from reference TRBV5-1 and TRBJ2-5, is KAGVTQTPRYLIKTRGQQVTLSCSPISGHRSVSWYQQTPGQGLQFLFEYFSETQRNKGNFPGRFSGRQFSNSRSEMNVSTLELGDSALYLCASSLGTSGNQETQYFGPGTRLLVL.

This clone appeared a single time. The junction departs from germline at one end; a sequencing error may be responsible. This chain links TRBV5-4 with TRBJ2-1; 16 bases line up with TRBD2. Germline V gene lookup returns CDR1 SGHNT and CDR2 YYREEE (reference sequence). This CDR3 contains 19 residues. Here the CDR3 DNA reads TGTGCCAGCAGTTTGGGACTAGCGGGAGGGCAGTTCTCTGGTAATGAGCAGTTCTTC. Translation: CASSLGLAGGQFSGNEQFF.

V usage is TRBV9 and J usage is TRBJ2-1, with 10 bases lining up with TRBD2. Per germline, CDR1 SGDLS and CDR2 YYNGEE. With 0 bases clipped from V and 11 bases from J, the junction kept 5 bases outside the gene matches. There are 14 residues in the CDR3. The CDR3 region is CASSVEAGGPKQFF. The CDR3 DNA reads as TGTGCCAGCAGCGTAGAAGCGGGGGGGCCAAAGCAGTTCTTC.